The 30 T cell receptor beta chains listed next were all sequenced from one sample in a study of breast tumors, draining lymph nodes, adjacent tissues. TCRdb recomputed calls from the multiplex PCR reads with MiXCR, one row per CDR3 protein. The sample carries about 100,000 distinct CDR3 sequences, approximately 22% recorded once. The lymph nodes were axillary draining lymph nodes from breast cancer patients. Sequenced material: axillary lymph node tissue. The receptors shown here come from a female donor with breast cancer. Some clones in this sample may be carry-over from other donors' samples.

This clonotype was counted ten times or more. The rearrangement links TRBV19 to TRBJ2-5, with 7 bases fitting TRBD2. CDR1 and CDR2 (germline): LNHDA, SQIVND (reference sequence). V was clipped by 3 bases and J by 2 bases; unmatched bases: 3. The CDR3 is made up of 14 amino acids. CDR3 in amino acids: CASSIFGGQETQYF. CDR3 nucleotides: TGTGCCAGTAGTATCTTCGGGGGGCAAGAGACCCAGTACTTC.

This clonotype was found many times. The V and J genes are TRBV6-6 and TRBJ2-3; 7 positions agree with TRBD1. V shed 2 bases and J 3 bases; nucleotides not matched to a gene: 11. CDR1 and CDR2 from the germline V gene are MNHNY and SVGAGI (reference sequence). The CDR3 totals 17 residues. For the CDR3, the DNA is TGTGCCAGCAGTTACCCCCAATGGGACAGCAATACAGATACGCAGTATTTT. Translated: CASSYPQWDSNTDTQYF.

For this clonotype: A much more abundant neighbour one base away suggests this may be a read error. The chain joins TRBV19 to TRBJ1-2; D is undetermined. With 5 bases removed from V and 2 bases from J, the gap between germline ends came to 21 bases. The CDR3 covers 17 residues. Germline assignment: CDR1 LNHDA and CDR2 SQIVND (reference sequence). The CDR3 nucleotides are TGTGCCAGTAGTTCCACCGGTCGGGAGAGAGTAAACTATGGCTACACCTTC. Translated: CASSSTGRERVNYGYTF.

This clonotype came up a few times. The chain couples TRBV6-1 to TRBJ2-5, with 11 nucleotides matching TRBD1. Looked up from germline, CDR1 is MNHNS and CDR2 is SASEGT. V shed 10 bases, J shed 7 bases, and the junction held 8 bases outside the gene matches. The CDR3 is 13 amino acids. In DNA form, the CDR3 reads TGTGCCACCGGACAGGGGGCACGTGGGACCCAGTACTTC. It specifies CATGQGARGTQYF.

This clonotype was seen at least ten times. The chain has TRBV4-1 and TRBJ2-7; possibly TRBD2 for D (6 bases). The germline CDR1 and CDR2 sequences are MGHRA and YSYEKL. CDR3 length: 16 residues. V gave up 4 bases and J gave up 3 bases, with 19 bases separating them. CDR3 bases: TGCGCCAGCAGCCCCACGAGGGTAGCGGATAACTACGAGCAGTACTTC. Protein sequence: CASSPTRVADNYEQYF.

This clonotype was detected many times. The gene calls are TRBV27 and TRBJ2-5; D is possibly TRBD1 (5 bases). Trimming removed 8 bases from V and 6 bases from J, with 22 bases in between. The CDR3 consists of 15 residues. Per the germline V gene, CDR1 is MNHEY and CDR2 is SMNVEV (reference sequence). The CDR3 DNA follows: TGTGCCAGCGCTCAGACAGTGGATGTTGTGAAGACCCAGTACTTC. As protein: CASAQTVDVVKTQYF.

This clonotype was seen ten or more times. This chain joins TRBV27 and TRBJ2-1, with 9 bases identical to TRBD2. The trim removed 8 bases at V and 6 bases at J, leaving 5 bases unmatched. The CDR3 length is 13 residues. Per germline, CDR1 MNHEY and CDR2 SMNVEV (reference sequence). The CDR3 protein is CASSTSGLNEQFF. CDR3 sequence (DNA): TGTGCCAGCTCCACTAGCGGGCTCAATGAGCAGTTCTTC.

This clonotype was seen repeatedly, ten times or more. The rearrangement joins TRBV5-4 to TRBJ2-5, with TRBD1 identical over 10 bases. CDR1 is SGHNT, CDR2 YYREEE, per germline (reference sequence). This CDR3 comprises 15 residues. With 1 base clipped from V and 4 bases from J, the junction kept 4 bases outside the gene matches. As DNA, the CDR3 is TGTGCCAGCAGCTTGACGACAGGGGGCTTAGAGACCCAGTACTTC. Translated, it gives CASSLTTGGLETQYF.

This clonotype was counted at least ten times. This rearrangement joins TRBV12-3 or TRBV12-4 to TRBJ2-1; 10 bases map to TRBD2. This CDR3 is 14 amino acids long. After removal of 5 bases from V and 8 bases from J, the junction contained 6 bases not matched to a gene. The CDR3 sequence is CASSAAGGAYEQFF. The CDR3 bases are TGTGCCAGCAGTGCAGCGGGAGGGGCCTATGAGCAGTTCTTC.

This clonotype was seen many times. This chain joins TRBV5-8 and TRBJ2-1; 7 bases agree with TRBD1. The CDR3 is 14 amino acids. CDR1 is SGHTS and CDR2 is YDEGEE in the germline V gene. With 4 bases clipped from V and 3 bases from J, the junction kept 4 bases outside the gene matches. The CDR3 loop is CASSPGQDYNEQFF. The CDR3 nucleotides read TGTGCCAGCAGCCCCGGACAGGACTACAATGAGCAGTTCTTC.

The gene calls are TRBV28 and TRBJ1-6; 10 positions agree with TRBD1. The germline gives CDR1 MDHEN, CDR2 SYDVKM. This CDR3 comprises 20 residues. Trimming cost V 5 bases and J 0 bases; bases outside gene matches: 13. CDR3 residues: CASSAPGTGDWGSYNSPLHF. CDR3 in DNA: TGTGCCAGCAGTGCCCCCGGGACAGGGGATTGGGGCTCCTATAATTCACCCCTCCACTTT.

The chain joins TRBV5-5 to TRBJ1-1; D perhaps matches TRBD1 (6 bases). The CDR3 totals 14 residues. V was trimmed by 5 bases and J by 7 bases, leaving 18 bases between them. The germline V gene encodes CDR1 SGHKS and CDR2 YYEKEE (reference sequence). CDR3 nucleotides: TGTGCCAGCAGAAGGGGGAGGATGTTGGATGAAGCTTTCTTT. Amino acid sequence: CASRRGRMLDEAFF.

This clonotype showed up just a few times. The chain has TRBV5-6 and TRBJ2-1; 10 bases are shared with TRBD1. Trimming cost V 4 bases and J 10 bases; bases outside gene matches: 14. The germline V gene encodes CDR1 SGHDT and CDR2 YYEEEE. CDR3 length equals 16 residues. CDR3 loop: CASSLYKGQGSLEQFF. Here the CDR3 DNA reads TGTGCCAGCAGCCTTTACAAGGGACAGGGGAGTCTGGAGCAGTTCTTC.

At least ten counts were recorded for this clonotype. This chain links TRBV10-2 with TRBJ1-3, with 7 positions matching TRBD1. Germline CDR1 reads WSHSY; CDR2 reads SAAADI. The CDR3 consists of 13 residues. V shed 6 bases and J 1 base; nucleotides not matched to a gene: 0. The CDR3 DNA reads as TGCGCCAGCAGGACAGGGTCTGGAAACACCATATATTTT. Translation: CASRTGSGNTIYF.

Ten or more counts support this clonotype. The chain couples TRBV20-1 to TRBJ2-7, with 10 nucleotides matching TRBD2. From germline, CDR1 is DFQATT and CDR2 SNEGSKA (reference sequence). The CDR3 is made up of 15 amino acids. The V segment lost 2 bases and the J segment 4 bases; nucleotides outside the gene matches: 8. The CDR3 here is CSARQGLAREYEQYF. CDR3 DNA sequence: TGCAGTGCTAGACAGGGACTAGCGCGAGAATACGAGCAGTACTTC.

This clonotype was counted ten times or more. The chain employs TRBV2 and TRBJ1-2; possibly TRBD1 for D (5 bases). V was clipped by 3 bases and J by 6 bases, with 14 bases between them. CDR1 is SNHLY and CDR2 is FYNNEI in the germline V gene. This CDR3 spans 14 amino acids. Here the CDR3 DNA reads TGTGCCAGCAGTGATTACCCCGGGGGGGATGGCTACACCTTC. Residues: CASSDYPGGDGYTF.

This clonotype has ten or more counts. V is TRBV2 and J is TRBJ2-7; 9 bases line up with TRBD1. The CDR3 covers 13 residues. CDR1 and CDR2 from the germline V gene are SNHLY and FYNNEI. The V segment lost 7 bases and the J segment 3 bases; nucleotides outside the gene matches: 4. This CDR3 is CASTKTGGYEQYF. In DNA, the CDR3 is TGTGCCAGCACCAAGACAGGGGGCTACGAGCAGTACTTC.

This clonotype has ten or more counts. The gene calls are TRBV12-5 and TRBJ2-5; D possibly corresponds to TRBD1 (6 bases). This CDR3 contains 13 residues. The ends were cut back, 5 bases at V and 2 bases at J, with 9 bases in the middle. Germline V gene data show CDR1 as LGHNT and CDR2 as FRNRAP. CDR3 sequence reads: CASGRQEQETQYF. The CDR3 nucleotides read TGTGCTAGTGGTAGACAGGAGCAAGAGACCCAGTACTTC. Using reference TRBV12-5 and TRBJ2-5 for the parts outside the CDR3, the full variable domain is DARVTQTPRHKVTEMGQEVTMRCQPILGHNTVFWYRQTMMQGLELLAYFRNRAPLDDSGMPKDRFSAEMPDATLATLKIQPSEPRDSAVYFCASGRQEQETQYFGPGTRLLVL.

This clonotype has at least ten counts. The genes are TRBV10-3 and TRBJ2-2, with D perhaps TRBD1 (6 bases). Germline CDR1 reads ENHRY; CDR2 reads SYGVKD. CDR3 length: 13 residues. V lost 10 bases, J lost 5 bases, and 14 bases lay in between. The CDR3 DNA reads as TGTGCCAGCAGGACAGATAGAACCGGGGAGCTGTTTTTT. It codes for CASRTDRTGELFF.

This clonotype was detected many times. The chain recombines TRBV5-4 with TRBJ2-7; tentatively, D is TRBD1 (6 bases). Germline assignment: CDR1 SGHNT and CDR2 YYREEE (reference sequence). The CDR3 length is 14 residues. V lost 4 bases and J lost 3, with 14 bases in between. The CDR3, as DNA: TGTGCCAGCAGCCCCGGGACATCTCTCTACGAGCAGTACTTC. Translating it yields CASSPGTSLYEQYF.

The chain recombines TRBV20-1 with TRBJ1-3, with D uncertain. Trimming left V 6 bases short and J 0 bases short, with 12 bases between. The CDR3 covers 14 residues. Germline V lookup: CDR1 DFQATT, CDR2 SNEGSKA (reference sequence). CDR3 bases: TGCAGTGCACCCACAGAGAGCTCTGGAAACACCATATATTTT. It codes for CSAPTESSGNTIYF.

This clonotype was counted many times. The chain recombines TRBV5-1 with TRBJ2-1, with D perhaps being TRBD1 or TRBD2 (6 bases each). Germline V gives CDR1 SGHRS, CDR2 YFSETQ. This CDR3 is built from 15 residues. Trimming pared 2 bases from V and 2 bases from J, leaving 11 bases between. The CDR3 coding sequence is TGCGCCAGCAGCTTTGAGGGGGGACCCTACAATGAGCAGTTCTTC. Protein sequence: CASSFEGGPYNEQFF. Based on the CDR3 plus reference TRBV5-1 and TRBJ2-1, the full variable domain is KAGVTQTPRYLIKTRGQQVTLSCSPISGHRSVSWYQQTPGQGLQFLFEYFSETQRNKGNFPGRFSGRQFSNSRSEMNVSTLELGDSALYLCASSFEGGPYNEQFFGPGTRLTVL.

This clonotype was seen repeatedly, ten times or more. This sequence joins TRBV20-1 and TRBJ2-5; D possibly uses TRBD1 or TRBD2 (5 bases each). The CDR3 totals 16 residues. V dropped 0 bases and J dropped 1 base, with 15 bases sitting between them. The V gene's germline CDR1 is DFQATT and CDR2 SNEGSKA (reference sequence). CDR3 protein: CSARDYRWDGQETQYF. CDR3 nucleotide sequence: TGCAGTGCTAGAGATTATAGGTGGGACGGCCAAGAGACCCAGTACTTC.

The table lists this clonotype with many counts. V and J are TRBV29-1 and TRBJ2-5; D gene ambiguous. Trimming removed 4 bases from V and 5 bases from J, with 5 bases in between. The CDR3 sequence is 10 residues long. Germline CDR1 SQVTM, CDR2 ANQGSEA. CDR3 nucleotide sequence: TGCAGCGTTGCCCATGAGACCCAGTACTTC. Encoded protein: CSVAHETQYF.

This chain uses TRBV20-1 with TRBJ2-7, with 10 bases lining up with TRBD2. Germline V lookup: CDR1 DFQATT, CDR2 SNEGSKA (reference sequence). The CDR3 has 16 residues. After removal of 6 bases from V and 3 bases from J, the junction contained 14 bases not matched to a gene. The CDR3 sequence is CSAPASGSHGGYEQYF. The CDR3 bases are TGCAGTGCCCCCGCTAGCGGGAGCCATGGGGGCTACGAGCAGTACTTC.

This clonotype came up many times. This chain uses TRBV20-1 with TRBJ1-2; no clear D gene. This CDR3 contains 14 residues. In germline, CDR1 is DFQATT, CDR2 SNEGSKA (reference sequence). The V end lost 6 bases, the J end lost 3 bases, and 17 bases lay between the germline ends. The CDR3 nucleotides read TGCAGTGCCAGTAGAATGTATTTAGACTATGGCTACACCTTC. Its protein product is CSASRMYLDYGYTF.

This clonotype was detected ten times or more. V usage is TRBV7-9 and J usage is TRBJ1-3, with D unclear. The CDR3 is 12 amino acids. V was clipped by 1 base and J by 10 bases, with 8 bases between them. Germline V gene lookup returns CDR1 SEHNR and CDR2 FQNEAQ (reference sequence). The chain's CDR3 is CASSLVGETIYF. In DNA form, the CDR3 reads TGTGCCAGCAGCTTAGTTGGGGAAACCATATATTTT.

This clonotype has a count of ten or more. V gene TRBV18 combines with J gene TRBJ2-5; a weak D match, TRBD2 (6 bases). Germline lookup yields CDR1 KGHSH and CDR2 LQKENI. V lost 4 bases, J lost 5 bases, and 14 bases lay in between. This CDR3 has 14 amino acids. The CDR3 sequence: CASSLRRGQETQYF. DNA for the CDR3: TGTGCCAGCTCACTACGGAGGGGTCAGGAGACCCAGTACTTC.

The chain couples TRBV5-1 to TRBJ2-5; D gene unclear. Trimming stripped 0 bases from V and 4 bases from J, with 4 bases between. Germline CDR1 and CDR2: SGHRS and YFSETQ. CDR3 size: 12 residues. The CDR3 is CASSLVLETQYF. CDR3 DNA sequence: TGCGCCAGCAGCTTGGTGTTAGAGACCCAGTACTTC. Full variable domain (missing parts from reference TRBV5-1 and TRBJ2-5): KAGVTQTPRYLIKTRGQQVTLSCSPISGHRSVSWYQQTPGQGLQFLFEYFSETQRNKGNFPGRFSGRQFSNSRSEMNVSTLELGDSALYLCASSLVLETQYFGPGTRLLVL.

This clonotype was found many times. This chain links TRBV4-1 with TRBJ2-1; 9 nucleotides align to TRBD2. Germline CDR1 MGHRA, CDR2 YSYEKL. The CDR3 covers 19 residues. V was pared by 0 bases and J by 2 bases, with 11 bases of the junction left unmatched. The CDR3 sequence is CASSQETPGLATTYNEQFF. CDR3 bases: TGCGCCAGCAGCCAAGAAACCCCAGGACTAGCGACGACCTACAATGAGCAGTTCTTC.